Below are 10 T cell receptor beta chains sequenced from a single sample in a study of identical twins. In TCRdb, the 5' RACE reads were re-called with MiXCR into one record per CDR3 protein. This sample has about 660,000 distinct CDR3 sequences; less than 10% occur once, and the top ten carry around 0.98%. This sample was shared with a second study, whose subject was yellow fever vaccine responses in identical twins.

Sequencing used PBMCs. Receptors were obtained from a woman between 18 and 30 years old in good health.

The rearrangement uses TRBV18 and TRBJ2-7; 8 bases map to TRBD1. Trimming cost V 6 bases and J 5 bases; bases outside gene matches: 9. The CDR3 totals 14 residues. Germline V CDR1 and CDR2: KGHSH, LQKENI. CDR3 region: CASSLLDRGHEQYF. In nucleotides, the CDR3 is TGTGCCAGCTCCCTACTCGACAGGGGACACGAGCAGTACTTC.

This chain links TRBV20-1 with TRBJ2-1; TRBD2 is a possible D gene (5 bases). CDR3 size: 15 residues. Looked up from germline, CDR1 is DFQATT and CDR2 is SNEGSKA (reference sequence). V lost 0 bases to trimming and J lost 0 bases, with 9 bases between them. CDR3 sequence (DNA): TGCAGTGCTAGAGACCCGGGGAGCTCCTACAATGAGCAGTTCTTC. Protein product: CSARDPGSSYNEQFF.

This clonotype was seen only a few times. This rearrangement joins TRBV4-3 to TRBJ2-2; weak D call: TRBD2 (5 bases). This CDR3 contains 15 residues. V was cut by 0 bases and J by 6 bases, with 11 bases left in between. CDR1 is LGHNA and CDR2 is YSLEER in the germline V gene. Written as DNA, the CDR3 is TGCGCCAGCAGCCAAGATTCGGGGTTCTCCGGGGAGCTGTTTTTT. Translated: CASSQDSGFSGELFF.

This clonotype was counted many times. V usage is TRBV24-1 and J usage is TRBJ2-7; D remains ambiguous. Germline V gene sequence: CDR1 KGHDR, CDR2 SFDVKD. V dropped 6 bases and J dropped 6 bases, with 8 bases sitting between them. The CDR3 totals 11 residues. Here the CDR3 DNA reads TGTGCCACCAGTACAGACGGCGAGCAGTACTTC. Protein sequence: CATSTDGEQYF.

The V gene is TRBV7-2, the J gene TRBJ2-3, with 10 bases fitting TRBD2. Losses at the gene ends were 5 bases for V and 5 bases for J; bases not matched to a gene: 4. Germline V gene data show CDR1 as SGHTA and CDR2 as FQGNSA. The CDR3 has 14 residues. The CDR3 loop is CASSPAGGGDTQYF. The CDR3 DNA is TGTGCCAGCAGCCCAGCGGGGGGGGGAGATACGCAGTATTTT. Supplemented by reference TRBV7-2 and TRBJ2-3, the full variable domain reads GAGVSQSPSNKVTEKGKDVELRCDPISGHTALYWYRQSLGQGLEFLIYFQGNSAPDKSGLPSDRFSAERTGGSVSTLTIQRTQQEDSAVYLCASSPAGGGDTQYFGPGTRLTVL.

This chain links TRBV5-1 with TRBJ2-2; no firm D call. Trimming took 6 bases from V and 1 from J, leaving 1 base between them. Germline V gene sequence: CDR1 SGHRS, CDR2 YFSETQ. The CDR3 contains 11 residues. The DNA for the CDR3 is TGCGCCAGCAAGAACACCGGGGAGCTGTTTTTT. It specifies CASKNTGELFF.

J is TRBJ2-7 and V is TRBV7-9; TRBD2 might be the D (5 bases). V was cut by 7 bases and J by 1 base, with 8 bases left in between. Germline CDR1 is SEHNR and CDR2 is FQNEAQ (reference sequence). CDR3 size: 12 residues. The CDR3, as DNA: TGTGCCAGCACCCTAGCTTCCTACGAGCAGTACTTC. It codes for CASTLASYEQYF. Using reference TRBV7-9 and TRBJ2-7 for the parts outside the CDR3, the full variable domain is DTGVSQNPRHKITKRGQNVTFRCDPISEHNRLYWYRQTLGQGPEFLTYFQNEAQLEKSRLLSDRFSAERPKGSFSTLEIQRTEQGDSAMYLCASTLASYEQYFGPGTRLTVT.

As regards this clonotype: A much bigger clone sits one base away, suggesting this may be a read error. The chain uses TRBV7-6 and TRBJ2-1, with 12 bases aligning to TRBD2. After removal of 5 bases from V and 9 bases from J, the junction contained 5 bases not matched to a gene. CDR1 is SGHVS, CDR2 FNYEAQ, per germline. CDR3 length: 14 residues. The DNA for the CDR3 is TGTGCCAGCAGCAACAGACTAGCGGGAGTTGAGCAGTTCTTC. It encodes CASSNRLAGVEQFF.

This sequence joins TRBV6-1 and TRBJ2-2; D is uncertain. V lost 3 bases to trimming and J lost 6 bases, with 5 bases between them. The CDR3 is made up of 12 amino acids. The germline V gene encodes CDR1 MNHNS and CDR2 SASEGT. DNA for the CDR3: TGTGCCAGCAGTGACGTTCCCGGGGAGCTGTTTTTT. Protein sequence: CASSDVPGELFF.

In its sample, this clonotype was seen a few times. The chain carries TRBV10-2 and TRBJ2-3, with D tentatively TRBD1 or TRBD2 (5 bases each). The V gene's germline CDR1 is WSHSY and CDR2 SAAADI. The CDR3 loop spans 15 amino acids. The V end was cut by 5 bases, the J end by 0 bases, with 12 bases between. DNA for the CDR3: TGCGCCAGCAGTCGGTGGGACCCTAGCACAGATACGCAGTATTTT. Protein sequence: CASSRWDPSTDTQYF.